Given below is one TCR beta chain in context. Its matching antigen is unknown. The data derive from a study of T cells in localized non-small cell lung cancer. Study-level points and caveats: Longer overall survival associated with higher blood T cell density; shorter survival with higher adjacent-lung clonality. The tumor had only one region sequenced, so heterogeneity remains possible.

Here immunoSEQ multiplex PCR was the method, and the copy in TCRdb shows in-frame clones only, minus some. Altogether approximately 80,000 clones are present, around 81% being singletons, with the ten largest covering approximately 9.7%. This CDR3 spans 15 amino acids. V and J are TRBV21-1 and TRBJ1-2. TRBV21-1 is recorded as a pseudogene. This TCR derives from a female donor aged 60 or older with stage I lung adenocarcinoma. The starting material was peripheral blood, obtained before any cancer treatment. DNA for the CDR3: TGTGCCAGCAGCAAGGACGTCACGGGGAACTATGGCTACACCTTC. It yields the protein CASSKDVTGNYGYTF.